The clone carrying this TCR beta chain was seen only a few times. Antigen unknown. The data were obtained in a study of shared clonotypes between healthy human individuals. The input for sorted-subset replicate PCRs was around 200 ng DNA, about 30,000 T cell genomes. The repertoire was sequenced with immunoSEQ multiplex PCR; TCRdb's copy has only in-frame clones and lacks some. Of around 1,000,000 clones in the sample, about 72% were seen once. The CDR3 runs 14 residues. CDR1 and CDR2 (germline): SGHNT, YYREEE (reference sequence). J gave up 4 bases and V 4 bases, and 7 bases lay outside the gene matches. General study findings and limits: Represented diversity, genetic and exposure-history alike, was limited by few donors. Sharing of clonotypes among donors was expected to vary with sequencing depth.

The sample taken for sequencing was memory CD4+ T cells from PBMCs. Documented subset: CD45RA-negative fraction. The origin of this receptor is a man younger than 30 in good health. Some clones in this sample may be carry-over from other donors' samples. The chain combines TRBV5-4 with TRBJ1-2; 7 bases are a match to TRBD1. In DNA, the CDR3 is TGTGCCAGCAGCCCCTATGACAGGGTCTATGGCTACACCTTC. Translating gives CASSPYDRVYGYTF.